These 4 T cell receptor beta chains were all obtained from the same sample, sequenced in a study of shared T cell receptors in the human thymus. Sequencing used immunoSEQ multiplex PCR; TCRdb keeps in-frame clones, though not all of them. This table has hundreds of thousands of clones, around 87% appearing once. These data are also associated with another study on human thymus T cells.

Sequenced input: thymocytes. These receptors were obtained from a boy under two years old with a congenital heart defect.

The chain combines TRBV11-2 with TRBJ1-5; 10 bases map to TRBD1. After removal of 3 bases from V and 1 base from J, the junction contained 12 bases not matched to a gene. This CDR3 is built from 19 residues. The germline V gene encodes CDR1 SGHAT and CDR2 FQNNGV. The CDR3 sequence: CASSFHRDRGHPSNQPQHF. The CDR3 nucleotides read TGTGCCAGCAGCTTTCACCGGGACAGGGGTCATCCAAGCAATCAGCCCCAGCATTTT.

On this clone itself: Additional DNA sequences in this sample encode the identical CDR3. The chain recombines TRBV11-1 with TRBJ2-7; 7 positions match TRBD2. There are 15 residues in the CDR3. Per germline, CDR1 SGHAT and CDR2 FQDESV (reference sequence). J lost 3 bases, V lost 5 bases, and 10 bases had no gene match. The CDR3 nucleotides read TGTGCCAGCAGCGCCAGCGGGGAGGGCCTCTACGAGCAGTACTTC. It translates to CASSASGEGLYEQYF.

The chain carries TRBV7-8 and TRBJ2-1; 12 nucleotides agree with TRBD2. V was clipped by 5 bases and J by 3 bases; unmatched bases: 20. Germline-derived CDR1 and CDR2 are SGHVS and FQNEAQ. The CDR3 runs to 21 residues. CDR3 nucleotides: TGTGCCAGCAGCATAGATCAAGGACTAGCGGGACCCCCTCAGAACTACAATGAGCAGTTCTTC. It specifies CASSIDQGLAGPPQNYNEQFF.

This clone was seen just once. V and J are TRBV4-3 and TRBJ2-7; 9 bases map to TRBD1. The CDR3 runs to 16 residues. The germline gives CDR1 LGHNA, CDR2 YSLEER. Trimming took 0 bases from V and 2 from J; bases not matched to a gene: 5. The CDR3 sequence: CASSQDMGQGTYEQYF. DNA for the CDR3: TGCGCCAGCAGCCAAGATATGGGACAGGGAACCTACGAGCAGTACTTC.